These T cell receptor beta chains were read from a single sample in a study of blood T cell repertoires in COVID-19. Profiling relied on immunoSEQ multiplex PCR, and the TCRdb table lists in-frame clones only, not all of them. The sample lists fewer than 45,000 clones, roughly 80% occurring once. The sequenced sample was peripheral blood. These receptors all stem from a man aged 60 to 75 with COVID-19, enrolled during active disease. CDR3s leave out the opening cysteine and the closing phenylalanine or tryptophan. For some rows the clone size is stated as once, few or many, or as a class when expanded; others skip it.

V: TRBV7-8; size: .; J: TRBJ1-2; CDR3: ASSLGAQGPYGYT
V: TRBV7-6; size: .; J: TRBJ2-2; CDR3: ASSQGQATGELF
V: TRBV2; size: .; J: TRBJ1-6; CDR3: AGPSGRLRNSPLH
V: TRBV28; size: .; J: TRBJ1-3; CDR3: ASSFSGEGNTIY
V: TRBV7-9; size: .; J: TRBJ1-1; CDR3: ASSLDRGSTEAF
V: TRBV28; size: .; J: TRBJ2-1; CDR3: ASPPDRLSYNEQF
V: TRBV7-9; size: .; J: TRBJ1-1; CDR3: ASSSSWGDTEAF
V: TRBV18; size: .; J: TRBJ2-1; CDR3: ASSSRKGVSYNEQF
V: TRBV6-2/TRBV6-3; size: once; J: TRBJ2-3; CDR3: ASSYQGVADTQY
V: TRBV24-1; size: once; J: TRBJ1-1; CDR3: ATSDFPNTEAF
V: TRBV27; size: .; J: TRBJ2-7; CDR3: ASSPRGTSYEQY
V: TRBV2; size: .; J: TRBJ2-1; CDR3: ATRRATYNEQF
V: TRBV5-1; size: .; J: TRBJ2-3; CDR3: ASSDGQGGDTQY
V: TRBV18; size: .; J: TRBJ1-2; CDR3: ASSPGQGAVMGYT
V: TRBV7-8; size: .; J: TRBJ1-2; CDR3: ASSFSEGGGYGYT
V: TRBV7-9; size: .; J: TRBJ2-1; CDR3: ASSSPGLAGGNEQF